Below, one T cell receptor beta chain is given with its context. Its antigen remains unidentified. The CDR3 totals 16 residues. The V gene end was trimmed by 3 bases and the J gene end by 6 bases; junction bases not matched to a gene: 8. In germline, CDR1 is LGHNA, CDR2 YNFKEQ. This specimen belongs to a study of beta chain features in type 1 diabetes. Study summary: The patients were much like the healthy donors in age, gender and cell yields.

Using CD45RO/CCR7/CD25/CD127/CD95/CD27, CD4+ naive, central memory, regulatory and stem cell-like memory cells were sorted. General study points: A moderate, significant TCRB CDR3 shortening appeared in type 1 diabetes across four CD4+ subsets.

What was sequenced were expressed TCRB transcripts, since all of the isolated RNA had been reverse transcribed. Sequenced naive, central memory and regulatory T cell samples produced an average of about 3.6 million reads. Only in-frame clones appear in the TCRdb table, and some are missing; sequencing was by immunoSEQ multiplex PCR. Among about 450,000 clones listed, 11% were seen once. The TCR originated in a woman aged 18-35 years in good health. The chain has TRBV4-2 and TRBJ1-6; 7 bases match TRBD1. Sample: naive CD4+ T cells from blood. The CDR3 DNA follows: TGTGCCAGCAGCCAGTTTAACCCAGGGGGTAATTCACCCCTCCACTTT. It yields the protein CASSQFNPGGNSPLHF.